One and the same sample provided the 27 T cell receptor beta chains below, sequenced in a study of blood T cells in healthy people across ages. A J-beta primer mix and a sample-barcoded 5' primer were used in a second PCR of roughly 6 to 12 cycles. TCRdb ran MiXCR on the 5' RACE reads and lists one entry per CDR3 protein. Of more than 550,000 distinct CDR3 sequences in the sample, about a fifth were seen once. Sequenced sample: blood. These receptor sequences come from a man between 65 and 79 years old in good health.

The V gene is TRBV7-2, the J gene TRBJ1-6; D possibly corresponds to TRBD1 (6 bases). Germline values: CDR1 SGHTA, CDR2 FQGNSA. CDR3 size: 15 residues. Trimming cost V 0 bases and J 7 bases, with 10 bases left between them. CDR3 sequence (DNA): TGTGCCAGCAGCTTAGCGTCAGGGACAAATTCACCCCTCCACTTT. It encodes CASSLASGTNSPLHF.

The V gene is TRBV7-8, the J gene TRBJ2-7; 10 positions agree with TRBD2. This CDR3 region has 18 residues. Germline V gives CDR1 SGHVS, CDR2 FQNEAQ. The V segment lost 5 bases and the J segment 0 bases; nucleotides outside the gene matches: 13. The CDR3 spells CASSREASGGFSSYEQYF. The CDR3, as DNA: TGTGCCAGCAGCCGTGAGGCTAGCGGGGGTTTTAGCTCCTACGAGCAGTACTTC.

The gene calls are TRBV4-1 and TRBJ2-3; TRBD2 might be the D (6 bases). This CDR3 has 15 residues. V was trimmed by 5 bases and J by 2 bases, leaving 14 bases between them. The germline V gene encodes CDR1 MGHRA and CDR2 YSYEKL. CDR3 in amino acids: CASSGGSDPTDTQYF. DNA of the CDR3: TGCGCCAGCAGCGGGGGGTCCGATCCCACAGATACGCAGTATTTT.

This clonotype was recorded a few times. The V gene is TRBV3-1, the J gene TRBJ2-3; 8 bases are shared with TRBD2. Per the germline V gene, CDR1 is LGHDT and CDR2 is YNNKEL (reference sequence). V dropped 0 bases and J dropped 2; count of bases not matched to a gene: 4. The CDR3 is 16 residues long. The CDR3 DNA is TGTGCCAGCAGCCAAGATATCGGGGGGGCCACAGATACGCAGTATTTT. It translates to CASSQDIGGATDTQYF.

This chain uses TRBV7-9 with TRBJ1-2; no reliable D call. V was cut by 1 base and J by 2 bases, with 11 bases left in between. Germline V gives CDR1 SEHNR, CDR2 FQNEAQ (reference sequence). The CDR3 runs to 15 residues. CDR3 in DNA: TGTGCCAGCAGCTTAGGGTCCTTAGGGAACTATGGCTACACCTTC. Amino acids: CASSLGSLGNYGYTF.

The V and J genes are TRBV9 and TRBJ2-3; 7 positions match TRBD2. Unmatched junction bases numbered 8, after V lost 6 bases and J lost 1 base. The CDR3 has 15 residues. Germline-derived CDR1 and CDR2 are SGDLS and YYNGEE. For the CDR3, the DNA is TGTGCCAGCACCACCCAGGGAGGGGGCACAGATACGCAGTATTTT. This translates into CASTTQGGGTDTQYF.

Concerning this clonotype: One end of the junction varies from germline; a read error may be responsible. This rearrangement joins TRBV6-5 to TRBJ2-3, with 10 bases aligning to TRBD1. Looked up from germline, CDR1 is MNHEY and CDR2 is SVGAGI. The CDR3 runs 18 residues. The CDR3 here is CAGSYQSPGQGFTDTQYF. For the CDR3, the DNA is TGTGCCGGCAGTTACCAATCCCCGGGACAGGGGTTTACAGATACGCAGTATTTT.

This clonotype was observed a few times. V and J are TRBV20-1 and TRBJ2-4; 10 positions agree with TRBD1. CDR1 is DFQATT and CDR2 is SNEGSKA in the germline V gene (reference sequence). V lost 5 bases, J lost 10 bases, and 14 bases stayed unmatched. The CDR3 has 15 residues. The CDR3 loop is CSALTTSGGQGIQYF. CDR3 sequence (DNA): TGCAGTGCTCTAACCACGAGCGGGGGACAGGGGATTCAGTACTTC.

This chain connects TRBV2 to TRBJ2-1; a weak D match, TRBD1 (6 bases). Trimming stripped 7 bases from V and 4 bases from J, with 14 bases between. Per germline, CDR1 SNHLY and CDR2 FYNNEI. The CDR3 covers 14 residues. The CDR3 region has the DNA TGTGCCAGCACACCGGGACAACTATACAATGAGCAGTTCTTC. Translated, it gives CASTPGQLYNEQFF.

This clonotype was counted ten times or more. The chain couples TRBV6-6 to TRBJ2-3; 10 bases align to TRBD2. Looked up from germline, CDR1 is MNHNY and CDR2 is SVGAGI (reference sequence). The CDR3 spans 15 residues. V gave up 6 bases and J gave up 3 bases; unmatched junction bases: 6. The CDR3, as DNA: TGTGCCAGCAGAATAGCGGGAGGTGGAACAGATACGCAGTATTTT. Its protein product is CASRIAGGGTDTQYF.

V is TRBV6-5 and J is TRBJ2-4, with no clear D. V was trimmed by 5 bases and J by 0 bases, leaving 11 bases between them. This CDR3 has 15 amino acids. Germline-derived CDR1 and CDR2 are MNHEY and SVGAGI. The CDR3 reads CASSSLGEAKNIQYF. DNA of the CDR3: TGTGCCAGCAGTAGCCTTGGGGAAGCCAAAAACATTCAGTACTTC.

This clonotype was seen only a few times. The gene calls are TRBV7-2 and TRBJ2-7; D remains unclear. The V end lost 5 bases, the J end lost 0 bases, and 8 bases lay between the germline ends. CDR3 length: 13 residues. The V gene's germline CDR1 is SGHTA and CDR2 FQGNSA. For the CDR3, the DNA is TGTGCCAGCAGCCCCGTGGCCTCCTACGAGCAGTACTTC. Translated: CASSPVASYEQYF.

The chain combines TRBV29-1 with TRBJ2-5, with TRBD1 matching 7 bases. CDR1 is SQVTM, CDR2 ANQGSEA, per germline. The ends lost 3 bases at V and 1 base at J; junction bases unmatched: 5. This CDR3 spans 14 amino acids. The CDR3 protein is CSVDTTGSQETQYF. The CDR3 DNA reads as TGCAGCGTTGATACGACAGGGAGCCAAGAGACCCAGTACTTC.

There are a few counts of this clonotype. This chain links TRBV24-1 with TRBJ2-7, with TRBD2 matching 10 bases. The CDR3 totals 15 residues. Germline CDR1 reads KGHDR; CDR2 reads SFDVKD. V was pared by 2 bases and J by 3 bases, with 3 bases of the junction left unmatched. The CDR3 here is CATSDSSGGFYEQYF. Written as DNA, the CDR3 is TGTGCCACCAGTGATTCTAGCGGGGGTTTCTACGAGCAGTACTTC.

This clonotype was observed a handful of times. The CDR3 is CASSAEWGTDTQYF. Written as DNA, the CDR3 is TGTGCCAGCAGCGCCGAGTGGGGCACAGATACGCAGTATTTT. This rearrangement joins TRBV7-8 to TRBJ2-3; D not resolved. Between the trimmed V and J ends, which lost 5 bases and 1 base, there was a span of 10 bases. From germline, CDR1 is SGHVS and CDR2 FQNEAQ. This CDR3 is built from 14 residues.

This clonotype was picked up a small number of times. The chain recombines TRBV7-6 with TRBJ1-1, with D perhaps TRBD1 (6 bases). This CDR3 is 13 amino acids long. Germline V CDR1 and CDR2: SGHVS, FNYEAQ. Trimming removed 5 bases from V and 5 bases from J, with 12 bases in between. As DNA, the CDR3 is TGTGCCAGCAGCGTTGCAGGGGTGACTGAAGCTTTCTTT. As protein: CASSVAGVTEAFF.

This clonotype has ten or more counts. The chain recombines TRBV29-1 with TRBJ2-1, with TRBD2 matching over 9 bases. This CDR3 region has 14 residues. Per germline, CDR1 SQVTM and CDR2 ANQGSEA. With 3 bases clipped from V and 3 bases from J, the junction kept 3 bases outside the gene matches. CDR3 bases: TGCAGCGTTGAGCTAGCGGGGTACTACAATGAGCAGTTCTTC. It encodes CSVELAGYYNEQFF.

The chain employs TRBV12-3 or TRBV12-4 and TRBJ1-2; the D gene is possibly TRBD1 (5 bases). Trimming removed 5 bases at V and 4 bases at J, with 14 bases between. The CDR3 consists of 14 residues. The CDR3, as DNA: TGTGCCAGCAGTCCCCAGGGCCCCCTCTATGGCTACACCTTC. It translates to CASSPQGPLYGYTF.

The chain joins TRBV18 to TRBJ1-2, with D possibly TRBD1 on 5 matching bases. The CDR3 spans 15 residues. V shed 0 bases and J shed 2 bases, with 10 bases lying between them. Looked up from germline, CDR1 is KGHSH and CDR2 is LQKENI. CDR3: CASSPPGTANYGYTF. The DNA of the CDR3 is TGTGCCAGCTCACCACCGGGGACTGCGAACTATGGCTACACCTTC.

This rearrangement joins TRBV29-1 to TRBJ1-1, with D possibly TRBD1 on 6 matching bases. The V end lost 6 bases, the J end lost 11 bases, and 16 bases lay between the germline ends. The CDR3 extends over 11 amino acids. Germline loops: CDR1 SQVTM, CDR2 ANQGSEA. Written as DNA, the CDR3 is TGCAGCGTCTTAGGGAGGCAGGGGGCTTTCTTT. Amino acids: CSVLGRQGAFF.

This clonotype was observed many times. This chain connects TRBV29-1 to TRBJ1-5, with no clear D. Germline V gene data show CDR1 as SQVTM and CDR2 as ANQGSEA. The CDR3 has 12 amino acids. The V end lost 5 bases, the J end lost 0 bases, and 5 bases lay between the germline ends. The CDR3: CSVRDSNQPQHF. Written as DNA, the CDR3 is TGCAGCGTTCGCGATAGCAATCAGCCCCAGCATTTT.

This chain joins TRBV5-1 and TRBJ2-3; D is undetermined. The germline V and J ends were trimmed by 0 bases and 0 bases, with 8 bases remaining between them. Germline V gene data show CDR1 as SGHRS and CDR2 as YFSETQ. This CDR3 has 15 amino acids. The CDR3 nucleotides read TGCGCCAGCAGCTTGGCCCAGAGGAGCACAGATACGCAGTATTTT. Its translation is CASSLAQRSTDTQYF.

The J gene is TRBJ2-7, the V gene TRBV5-6; D is uncertain. CDR3 length equals 14 residues. CDR1 and CDR2 from the germline V gene are SGHDT and YYEEEE. V shed 2 bases and J shed 2 bases, with 11 bases lying between them. CDR3 region: CASSFVGRTYEQYV. DNA of the CDR3: TGTGCCAGCAGCTTCGTTGGACGGACCTACGAGCAGTACGTC.

CDR3 residues: CASSQDPVTRKGYTF. In nucleotides, the CDR3 is TGTGCCAGCAGCCAAGATCCTGTGACAAGGAAAGGCTACACCTTC. J is TRBJ1-2 and V is TRBV3-1, with D uncertain. The CDR3 runs to 15 residues. CDR1 and CDR2 (germline): LGHDT, YNNKEL (reference sequence). The germline V and J ends were trimmed by 0 bases and 8 bases, with 16 bases remaining between them.

This clonotype has just a few counts. The chain carries TRBV5-1 and TRBJ2-7; D may be TRBD1 (7 bases). The germline gives CDR1 SGHRS, CDR2 YFSETQ. The CDR3 extends over 16 amino acids. The V and J ends lost 4 bases and 6 bases respectively, with 23 bases between them. In DNA, the CDR3 is TGCGCCAGCAGCGTAACTACAGGAGGGACAGCCACCGAGCAGTACTTC. Its protein product is CASSVTTGGTATEQYF.

The rearrangement uses TRBV28 and TRBJ1-5; TRBD1 might be the D (5 bases). Trimming took 6 bases from V and 1 from J, leaving 13 bases between them. This CDR3 region has 15 residues. Per the germline V gene, CDR1 is MDHEN and CDR2 is SYDVKM. The CDR3 DNA reads as TGTGCCAGCAGGGGGACTTTCATGAGCAATCAGCCCCAGCATTTT. It specifies CASRGTFMSNQPQHF.

The chain joins TRBV28 to TRBJ1-1, with D possibly matching TRBD1 (6 bases). The CDR3 is made up of 13 amino acids. V lost 6 bases and J lost 4, with 12 bases in between. CDR1 MDHEN and CDR2 SYDVKM come from the germline V gene. Written as DNA, the CDR3 is TGTGCCAGCAGCCGTCCCAGGGGCACTGAAGCTTTCTTT. The encoded protein is CASSRPRGTEAFF.